This T cell receptor beta chain derives from a study of blood T cell repertoires in COVID-19. The overall study: Samples representing acute and convalescent COVID-19 were sourced from the United States, Italy and Spain. Sources were T cells, B-cell-depleted T cells, or PBMCs; the material itself was cDNA or gDNA.

The CDR3 extends over 12 amino acids. V lost 1 base, J lost 9 bases, and 7 bases lay in between. As originally analysed: Using reference gene primer amplification, nucleated cell counts were estimated. The protocol was immunoSEQ multiplex PCR, while the TCRdb copy is restricted to in-frame clones and leaves out a portion. V and J calls and clone size come straight from that table; D and trimming were deduced from the DNA. The table lists 150,000 to 200,000 clones, about 88% of them singletons. The origin of this receptor is a young man who had recovered from COVID-19. Sequenced input: peripheral blood. The chain carries TRBV12-3 or TRBV12-4 and TRBJ2-1; D ambiguous. CDR3 sequence reads: CASSLERGEQFF. The CDR3 DNA is TGTGCCAGCAGTTTAGAAAGAGGTGAGCAGTTCTTC.